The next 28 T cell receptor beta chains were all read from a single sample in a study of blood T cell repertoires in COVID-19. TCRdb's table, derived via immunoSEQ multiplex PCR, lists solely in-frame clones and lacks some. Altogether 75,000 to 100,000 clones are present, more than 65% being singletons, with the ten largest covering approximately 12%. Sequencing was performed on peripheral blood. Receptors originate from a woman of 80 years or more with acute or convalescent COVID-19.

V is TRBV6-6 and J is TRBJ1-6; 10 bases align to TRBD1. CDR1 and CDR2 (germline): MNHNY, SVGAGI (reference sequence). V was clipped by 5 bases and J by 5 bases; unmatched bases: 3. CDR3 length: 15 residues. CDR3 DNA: TGTGCCAGCAGTACCGGGACAGGGGATAATTCACCCCTCCACTTT. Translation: CASSTGTGDNSPLHF.

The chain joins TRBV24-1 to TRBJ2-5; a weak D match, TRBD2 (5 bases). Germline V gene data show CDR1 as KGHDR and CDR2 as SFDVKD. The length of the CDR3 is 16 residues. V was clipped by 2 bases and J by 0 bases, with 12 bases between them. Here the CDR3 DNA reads TGTGCCACCAGTGATTGGAGGTCCCCTTACCAAGAGACCCAGTACTTC. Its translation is CATSDWRSPYQETQYF.

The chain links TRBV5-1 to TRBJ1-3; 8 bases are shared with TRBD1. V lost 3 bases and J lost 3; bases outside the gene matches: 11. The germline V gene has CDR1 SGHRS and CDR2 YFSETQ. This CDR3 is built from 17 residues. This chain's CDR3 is CASSSTGQGTDGNTIYF. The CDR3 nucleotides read TGCGCCAGCAGCTCGACCGGACAGGGAACGGATGGAAACACCATATATTTT.

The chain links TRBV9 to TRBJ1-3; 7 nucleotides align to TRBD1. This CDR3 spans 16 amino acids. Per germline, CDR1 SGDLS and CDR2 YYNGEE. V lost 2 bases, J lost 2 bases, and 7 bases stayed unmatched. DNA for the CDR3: TGTGCCAGCAGCGTCGACCCTACAGGGGCTGGAAACACCATATATTTT. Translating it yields CASSVDPTGAGNTIYF.

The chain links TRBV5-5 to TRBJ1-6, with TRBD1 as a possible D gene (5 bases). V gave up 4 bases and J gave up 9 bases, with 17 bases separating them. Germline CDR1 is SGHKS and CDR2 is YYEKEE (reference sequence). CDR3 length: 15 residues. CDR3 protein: CASSATESEGSPLHF. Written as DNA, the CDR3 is TGTGCCAGCAGCGCGACAGAATCGGAAGGTTCACCCCTCCACTTT.

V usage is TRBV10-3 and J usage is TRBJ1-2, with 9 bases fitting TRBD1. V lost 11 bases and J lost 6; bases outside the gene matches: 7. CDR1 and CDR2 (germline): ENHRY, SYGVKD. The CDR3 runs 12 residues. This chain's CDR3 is CASRTGDDGYTF. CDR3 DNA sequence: TGTGCCTCAAGGACAGGGGATGATGGCTACACCTTC.

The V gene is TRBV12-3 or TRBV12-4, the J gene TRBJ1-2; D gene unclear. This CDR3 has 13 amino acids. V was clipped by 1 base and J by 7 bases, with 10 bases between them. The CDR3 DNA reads TGTGCCAGCAGTTTAGTTGGGTCAGGTGGCTACACCTTC. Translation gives CASSLVGSGGYTF.

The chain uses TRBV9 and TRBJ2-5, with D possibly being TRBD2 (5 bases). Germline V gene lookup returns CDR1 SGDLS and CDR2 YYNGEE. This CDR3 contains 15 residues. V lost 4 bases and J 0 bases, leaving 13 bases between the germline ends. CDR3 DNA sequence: TGTGCCAGCAGCCCCCAACTAGGGTACCAAGAGACCCAGTACTTC. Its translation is CASSPQLGYQETQYF.

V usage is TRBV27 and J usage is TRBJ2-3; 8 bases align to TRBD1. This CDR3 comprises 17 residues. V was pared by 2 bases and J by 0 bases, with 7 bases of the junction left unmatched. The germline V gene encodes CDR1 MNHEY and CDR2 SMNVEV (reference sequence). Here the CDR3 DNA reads TGTGCCAGCAGTTTACCCACAGGGGGGAGAAGCACAGATACGCAGTATTTT. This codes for CASSLPTGGRSTDTQYF.

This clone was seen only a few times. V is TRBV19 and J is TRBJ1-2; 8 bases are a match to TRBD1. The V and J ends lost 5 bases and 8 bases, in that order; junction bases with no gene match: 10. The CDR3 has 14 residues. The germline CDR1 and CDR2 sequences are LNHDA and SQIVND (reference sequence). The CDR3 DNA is TGTGCCAGTAGTCTCCCTCAGGGGGCTGCCGGCTACACCTTC. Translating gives CASSLPQGAAGYTF.

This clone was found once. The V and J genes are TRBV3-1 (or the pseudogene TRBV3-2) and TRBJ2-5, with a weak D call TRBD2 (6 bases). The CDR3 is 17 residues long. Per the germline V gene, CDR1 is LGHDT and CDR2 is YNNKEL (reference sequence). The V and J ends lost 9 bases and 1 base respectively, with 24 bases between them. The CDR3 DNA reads TGTGCCAGTAATACCATCGGGACTCTTGTGGTCCAAGAGACCCAGTACTTC. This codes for CASNTIGTLVVQETQYF.

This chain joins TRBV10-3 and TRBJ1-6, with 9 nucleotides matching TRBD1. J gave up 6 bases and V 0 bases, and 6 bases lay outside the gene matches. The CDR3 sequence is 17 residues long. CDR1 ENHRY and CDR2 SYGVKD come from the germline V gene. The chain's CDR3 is CAISESGQGQGNSPLHF. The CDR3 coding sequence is TGTGCCATCAGTGAGTCAGGTCAGGGACAGGGTAATTCACCCCTCCACTTT.

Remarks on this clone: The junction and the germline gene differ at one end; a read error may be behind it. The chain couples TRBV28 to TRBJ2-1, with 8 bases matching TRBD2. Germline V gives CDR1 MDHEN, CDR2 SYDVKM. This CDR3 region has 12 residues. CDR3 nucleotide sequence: TGTGCCATTAACGGGGGGGCCCTGAGCCCCCTCTTC. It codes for CAINGGALSPLF.

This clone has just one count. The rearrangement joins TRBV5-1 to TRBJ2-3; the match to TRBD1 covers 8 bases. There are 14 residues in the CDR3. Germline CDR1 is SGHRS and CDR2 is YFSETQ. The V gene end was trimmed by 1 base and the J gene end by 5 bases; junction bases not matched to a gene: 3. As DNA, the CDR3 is TGCGCCAGCAGCTTGCCTGACAGGGGAGATACGCAGTATTTT. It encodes CASSLPDRGDTQYF.

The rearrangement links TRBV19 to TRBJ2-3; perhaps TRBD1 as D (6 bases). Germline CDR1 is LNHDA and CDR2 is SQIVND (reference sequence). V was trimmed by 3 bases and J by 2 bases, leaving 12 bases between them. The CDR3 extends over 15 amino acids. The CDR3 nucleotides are TGTGCCAGTAGTATGCGGACAGACCCCACAGATACGCAGTATTTT. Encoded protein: CASSMRTDPTDTQYF.

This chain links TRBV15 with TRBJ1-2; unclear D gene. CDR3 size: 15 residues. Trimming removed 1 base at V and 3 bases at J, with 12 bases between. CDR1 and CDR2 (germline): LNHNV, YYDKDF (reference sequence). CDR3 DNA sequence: TGTGCCACCAGCAGAGGAGGAGGGTCCGACTATGGCTACACCTTC. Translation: CATSRGGGSDYGYTF.

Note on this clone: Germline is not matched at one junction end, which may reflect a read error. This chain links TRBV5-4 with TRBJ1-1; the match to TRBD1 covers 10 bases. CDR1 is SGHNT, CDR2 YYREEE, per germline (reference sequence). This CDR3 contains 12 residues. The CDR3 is CASSLEGQGLCF. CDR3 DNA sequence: TGTGCCAGCAGCTTGGAGGGACAGGGGTTGTGCTTT. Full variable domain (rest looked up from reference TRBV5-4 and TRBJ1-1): ETGVTQSPTHLIKTRGQQVTLRCSSQSGHNTVSWYQQALGQGPQFIFQYYREEENGRGNFPPRFSGLQFPNYSSELNVNALELDDSALYLCASSLEGQGLCFGQGTRLTVV.

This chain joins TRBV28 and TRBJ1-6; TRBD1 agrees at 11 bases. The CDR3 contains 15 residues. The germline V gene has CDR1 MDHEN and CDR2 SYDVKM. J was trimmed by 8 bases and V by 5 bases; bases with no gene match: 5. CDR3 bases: TGTGCCAGCAGTGCCGAGGGACAGGGGGATTCACCCCTCCACTTT. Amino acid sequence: CASSAEGQGDSPLHF.

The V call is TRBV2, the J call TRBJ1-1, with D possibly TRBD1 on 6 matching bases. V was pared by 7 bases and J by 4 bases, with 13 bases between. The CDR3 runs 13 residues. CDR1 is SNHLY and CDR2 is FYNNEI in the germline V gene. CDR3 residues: CASKTGRGTEAFF. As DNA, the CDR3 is TGTGCCAGCAAGACAGGTCGAGGCACTGAAGCTTTCTTT.

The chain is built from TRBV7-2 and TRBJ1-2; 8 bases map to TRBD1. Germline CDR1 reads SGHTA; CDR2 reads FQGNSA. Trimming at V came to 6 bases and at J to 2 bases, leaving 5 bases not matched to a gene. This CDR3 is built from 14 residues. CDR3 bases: TGTGCCAGCAGACCAGGACAGGGCAACTATGGCTACACCTTC. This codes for CASRPGQGNYGYTF.

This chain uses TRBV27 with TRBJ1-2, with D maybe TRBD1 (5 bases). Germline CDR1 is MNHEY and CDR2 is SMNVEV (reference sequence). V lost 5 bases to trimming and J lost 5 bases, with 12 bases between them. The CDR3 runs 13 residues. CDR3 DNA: TGTGCCAGCAGTCCCCCGGCAGGGTATGGCTACACCTTC. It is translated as CASSPPAGYGYTF.

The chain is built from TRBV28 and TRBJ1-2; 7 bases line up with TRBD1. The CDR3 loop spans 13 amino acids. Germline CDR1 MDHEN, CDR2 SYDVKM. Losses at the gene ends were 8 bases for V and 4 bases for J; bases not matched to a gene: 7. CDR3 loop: CASADRAIYGYTF. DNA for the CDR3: TGTGCCAGCGCAGACAGGGCCATCTATGGCTACACCTTC.

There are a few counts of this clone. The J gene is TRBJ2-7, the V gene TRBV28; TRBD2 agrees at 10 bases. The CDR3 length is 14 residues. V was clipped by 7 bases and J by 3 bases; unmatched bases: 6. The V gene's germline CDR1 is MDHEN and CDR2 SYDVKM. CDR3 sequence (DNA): TGTGCCAGCAATCCTAGCGGGGGCCTCTACGAGCAGTACTTC. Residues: CASNPSGGLYEQYF.

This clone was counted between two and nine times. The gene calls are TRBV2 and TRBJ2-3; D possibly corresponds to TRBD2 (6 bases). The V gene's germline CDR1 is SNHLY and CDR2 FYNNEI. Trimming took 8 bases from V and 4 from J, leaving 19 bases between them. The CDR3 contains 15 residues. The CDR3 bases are TGTGCCAGCCGAGTAGGGACCGGGGGTGCAGATACGCAGTATTTT. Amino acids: CASRVGTGGADTQYF.

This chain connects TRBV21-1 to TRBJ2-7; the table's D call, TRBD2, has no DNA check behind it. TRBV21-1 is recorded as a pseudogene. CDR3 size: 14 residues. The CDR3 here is CASSLRDYLYEQYV. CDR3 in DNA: TGTGCCAGCTCCCTCAGGGACTACCTCTACGAGCAGTACGTC.

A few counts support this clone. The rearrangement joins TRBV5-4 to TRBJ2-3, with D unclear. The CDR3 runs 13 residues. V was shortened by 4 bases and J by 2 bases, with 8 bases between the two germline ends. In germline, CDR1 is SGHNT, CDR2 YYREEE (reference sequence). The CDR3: CASSPYDTDTQYF. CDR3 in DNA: TGTGCCAGCAGCCCCTACGACACAGATACGCAGTATTTT.

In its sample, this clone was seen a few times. This CDR3 reads CASSPPGGNTEAFF. The CDR3 bases are TGCGCCAGCAGCCCCCCAGGTGGGAACACTGAAGCTTTCTTT. The J gene is TRBJ1-1, the V gene TRBV5-1; D gene unclear. Germline V lookup: CDR1 SGHRS, CDR2 YFSETQ. Trimming shortened V by 4 bases and J by 1 base, and 11 bases separated the two germline ends. The CDR3 totals 14 residues.

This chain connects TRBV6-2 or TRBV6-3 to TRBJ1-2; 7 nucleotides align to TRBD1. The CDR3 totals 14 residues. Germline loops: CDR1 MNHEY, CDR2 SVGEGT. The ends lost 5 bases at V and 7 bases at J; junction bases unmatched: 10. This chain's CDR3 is CASSVPRGLSGYTF. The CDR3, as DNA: TGTGCCAGCAGTGTCCCTAGGGGGCTCTCTGGCTACACCTTC.